The following is a T cell receptor (beta chain) sequence with its context. No patient received treatment before thyroid surgery. The sample is drawn from a study of metastatic and nonmetastatic thyroid tumors. TCRdb reprocessed the PCR reads via MiXCR. The sample consists of 30,000 to 35,000 clones, approximately 19% of them appearing once. The sample was blood. This TCR was recovered from a female donor with papillary thyroid cancer or a benign thyroid nodule (not recorded which). Some clones in this sample may be carry-over from other donors' samples.

The DNA of the CDR3 is TGTGCCAGCAGCTCCGGGACAGGGACCACCGGGGAGCTGTTTTTT. Its translation: CASSSGTGTTGELFF. The chain combines TRBV3-1 with TRBJ2-2; 9 nucleotides match TRBD1. Per germline, CDR1 LGHDT and CDR2 YNNKEL (reference sequence). With 5 bases clipped from V and 4 bases from J, the junction kept 5 bases outside the gene matches. This CDR3 has 15 amino acids.